The rows below give T cell receptor beta chains drawn from one sample of a study of T cell responses to AZD1222 COVID-19 vaccine. Generated by immunoSEQ multiplex PCR, the TCRdb table keeps only in-frame clones and is missing some. The sample records around 91,000 clones, about 88% being singletons. This sample comprised peripheral blood, obtained on day 0 of AZD1222 vaccination. The receptors derive from an adult in good health. Each CDR3 is given with its conserved first and last residue. The order of the fields is J gene, clone size, V gene, D gene, CDR3 protein, CDR3 DNA. D genes are given only for firm matches. Only part of the rows carry a size: once, few, many, or a class if the clone is expanded.

TRBJ1-6	few	TRBV28	NA	CASTSIGTGNSPLHF	TGTGCCAGCACCTCCATAGGGACGGGAAATTCACCCCTCCACTTT
TRBJ1-3	NA	TRBV6-6	TRBD1	CASSQLNWDRSGNTIYF	TGTGCCAGCAGTCAGTTAAATTGGGACAGATCTGGAAACACCATATATTTT
TRBJ2-5	NA	TRBV6-5	NA	CASSYSLTETQYF	TGTGCCAGCAGTTACTCTTTAACCGAGACCCAGTACTTC
TRBJ2-2	NA	TRBV6-2/TRBV6-3	NA	CASSLSANTGELFF	TGTGCCAGCAGCCTGTCAGCGAACACCGGGGAGCTGTTTTTT
TRBJ1-5	NA	TRBV24-1	NA	CATALGNQPQHF	TGTGCCACCGCATTGGGCAATCAGCCCCAGCATTTT
TRBJ2-5	NA	TRBV7-6	TRBD1	CASSLETGEWETQYF	TGTGCCAGCAGCTTAGAGACAGGGGAGTGGGAGACCCAGTACTTC
TRBJ1-5	NA	TRBV19	NA	CASSTQGNQPQHF	TGTGCCAGTAGTACACAGGGAAATCAGCCCCAGCATTTT
TRBJ2-7	NA	TRBV28	NA	CASSLQGREQYF	TGTGCCAGCAGTTTACAGGGGAGGGAGCAGTACTTC
TRBJ1-2	NA	TRBV27	TRBD1	CASSLPDRGYLTGYTF	TGTGCCAGCAGTTTACCCGACAGGGGGTACCTTACAGGCTACACCTTC
TRBJ2-7	NA	TRBV5-4	TRBD1	CASSWGQGYEQYF	TGTGCCAGCAGCTGGGGACAGGGCTACGAGCAGTACTTC
TRBJ1-1	few	TRBV4-3	TRBD1	CASSHQPLQGASTEAFF	TGCGCCAGCAGCCACCAGCCGCTACAGGGGGCGTCGACTGAAGCTTTCTTT
TRBJ1-5	NA	TRBV18	NA	CASSPNSNQPQHF	TGTGCCAGCTCACCTAATAGCAATCAGCCCCAGCATTTT
TRBJ2-6	NA	TRBV10-3	NA	CAISAAGTSGANVLTF	TGTGCCATCAGTGCGGCGGGAACCTCTGGGGCCAACGTCCTGACTTTC
TRBJ2-5	once	TRBV5-4	TRBD2	CASSLPAGGQETQYF	TGTGCCAGCAGCCTCCCCGCGGGGGGCCAAGAGACCCAGTACTTC
TRBJ1-2	NA	TRBV6-5	NA	CASSFQPTGLYGYTF	TGTGCCAGCAGTTTCCAACCTACAGGGCTCTATGGCTACACCTTC
TRBJ1-1	NA	TRBV6-5	NA	CASSYSPGDTEAFF	TGTGCCAGCAGTTACTCTCCGGGAGACACTGAAGCTTTCTTT
TRBJ2-5	NA	TRBV27	NA	CASSHRARETQYF	TGTGCCAGCAGCCACAGAGCCCGAGAGACCCAGTACTTC
TRBJ1-2	NA	TRBV4-2	NA	CASSPEQATNYGYTF	TGTGCCAGCAGCCCGGAACAGGCTACTAACTATGGCTACACCTTC
TRBJ2-5	NA	TRBV5-6	NA	CASSLAEGGETQYF	TGTGCCAGCAGCTTGGCCGAGGGAGGAGAGACCCAGTACTTC
TRBJ1-2	NA	TRBV5-6	NA	CASGQGLGGYTF	TGTGCCAGCGGGCAGGGTCTGGGTGGCTACACCTTC
TRBJ1-1	NA	TRBV27	TRBD1	CASSRQGAQGGEAFF	TGTGCCAGCAGTCGTCAGGGGGCGCAGGGTGGTGAAGCTTTCTTT
TRBJ1-1	NA	TRBV23-1	NA	CASIPKWDTLEAFF	TGCGCCAGCATTCCTAAGTGGGACACGCTCGAAGCTTTCTTT
TRBJ1-5	NA	TRBV6-5	NA	CASSYSRGNQPQHF	TGTGCCAGCAGTTACTCACGGGGGAATCAGCCCCAGCATTTT
TRBJ1-4	NA	TRBV19	NA	CASSISGDEKLFF	TGTGCCAGTAGTATTTCTGGGGATGAAAAACTGTTTTTT
TRBJ1-4	NA	TRBV9	TRBD1	CASSARDRGEKLFF	TGTGCCAGCAGCGCCCGGGACAGGGGTGAAAAACTGTTTTTT
TRBJ2-1	NA	TRBV27	TRBD1	CASSLFETGGASDEQFF	TGTGCCAGCAGTTTATTCGAGACAGGGGGGGCTAGCGATGAGCAGTTCTTC
TRBJ1-1	NA	TRBV2	TRBD1	CASSRGYMNTEAFF	TGTGCCAGCAGCAGGGGGTACATGAACACTGAAGCTTTCTTT
TRBJ2-3	once	TRBV7-9	NA	CATPHQGGSTDTQYF	TGTGCCACCCCCCACCAGGGGGGTAGCACAGATACGCAGTATTTT
TRBJ1-6	NA	TRBV2	NA	CASSTGNSPLHF	TGTGCCAGCTCTACAGGGAATTCACCCCTCCACTTT
TRBJ2-2	NA	TRBV5-1	NA	CASSLDLASTGELFF	TGCGCCAGCAGCTTGGATCTGGCAAGCACCGGGGAGCTGTTTTTT
TRBJ1-3	NA	TRBV7-9	NA	CASSSPNSGNTIYF	TGTGCCAGCAGTTCCCCGAATTCTGGAAACACCATATATTTT
TRBJ2-3	NA	TRBV7-9	NA	CASSLDWSSTDTQYF	TGTGCCAGCAGCTTAGACTGGAGCAGCACAGATACGCAGTATTTT
TRBJ1-2	NA	TRBV6-1	NA	CASSEPGQGSYGYTF	TGTGCCAGCAGTGAACCGGGACAAGGGTCCTATGGCTACACCTTC
TRBJ2-5	NA	TRBV16	TRBD1	CASSPARTGASETQYF	TGTGCCAGCAGCCCCGCTCGGACAGGGGCCAGCGAGACCCAGTACTTC
TRBJ1-5	NA	TRBV5-6	NA	CASSLGPGPNQPQHF	TGTGCCAGCAGCTTGGGCCCCGGGCCCAATCAGCCCCAGCATTTT
TRBJ2-2	NA	TRBV5-1	TRBD2	CASRQLAGGNTGELFF	TGCGCCAGCAGACAACTAGCGGGGGGTAACACCGGGGAGCTGTTTTTT
TRBJ2-3	NA	TRBV7-8	NA	CASSLALGTDTQYF	TGTGCCAGCAGCTTAGCGTTAGGCACAGATACGCAGTATTTT
TRBJ2-1	NA	TRBV6-2/TRBV6-3	NA	CASSRVYEQFF	TGTGCCAGCAGTAGAGTTTATGAGCAGTTCTTC
TRBJ1-2	NA	TRBV5-1	NA	CASSLEGFSGGYTF	TGCGCCAGCAGCTTGGAAGGCTTCAGCGGTGGCTACACCTTC
TRBJ1-2	NA	TRBV11-2	NA	CASSLSRGRRGYTF	TGTGCCAGCAGCTTAAGCAGGGGCCGAAGGGGCTACACCTTC
TRBJ1-2	NA	TRBV5-1	NA	CASSSDNYGYTF	TGCGCCAGCAGCTCAGACAACTATGGCTACACCTTC
TRBJ1-2	NA	TRBV6-5	NA	CASSYSAQNYGYTF	TGTGCCAGCAGTTACTCGGCCCAGAACTATGGCTACACCTTC
TRBJ1-5	NA	TRBV19	NA	CASSTGRTGYSNQPQHF	TGTGCCAGTAGTACCGGACGGACCGGGTATAGCAATCAGCCCCAGCATTTT
TRBJ2-7	NA	TRBV13	TRBD1	CASSIRQGAHEQYF	TGTGCCAGCAGCATCCGACAGGGGGCCCACGAGCAGTACTTC
TRBJ2-1	NA	TRBV4-2	NA	CASSQTVYSYNEQFF	TGTGCCAGCAGCCAAACGGTCTACTCCTACAATGAGCAGTTCTTC
TRBJ2-1	once	TRBV24-1	TRBD2	CATRPWGGGDNEQFF	TGTGCCACCAGGCCATGGGGGGGAGGTGACAATGAGCAGTTCTTC
TRBJ2-3	NA	TRBV5-1	TRBD2	CASSLGLAGGQDTQYF	TGCGCCAGCAGCTTGGGACTAGCGGGGGGACAAGATACGCAGTATTTT
TRBJ2-5	NA	TRBV20-1	NA	CSASRPEETQYF	TGCAGTGCTAGTCGACCCGAAGAGACCCAGTACTTC
TRBJ1-2	NA	TRBV28	TRBD1	CASSETGRGYGYTF	TGTGCCAGCAGCGAGACAGGGAGAGGGTATGGCTACACCTTC
TRBJ1-1	NA	TRBV9	NA	CASSVEVNTEAFF	TGTGCCAGCAGCGTAGAGGTTAACACTGAAGCTTTCTTT
TRBJ1-1	NA	TRBV7-8	NA	CASSPRTVAEAFF	TGTGCCAGCAGCCCAAGGACAGTCGCTGAAGCTTTCTTT
TRBJ1-1	NA	TRBV7-6	NA	CASSARGRHAEAFF	TGTGCCAGCAGCGCGAGGGGCAGACACGCTGAAGCTTTCTTT
TRBJ1-2	NA	TRBV6-5	NA	CASSLRLPSWNGYTF	TGTGCCAGCAGTCTCCGACTCCCTTCATGGAATGGCTACACCTTC